The TCR beta chain under discussion was sequenced for a study of blood T cell repertoires in COVID-19. Study as a whole: Specimens from acute and convalescent COVID-19 originated in the United States, Italy and Spain.

In its sample, this clone was seen a few times. Produced via immunoSEQ multiplex PCR; TCRdb's table is partial and in-frame only. The sample has some 56,000 clones; 80% are singletons. Trimming cost V 0 bases and J 7 bases, with 10 bases left between them. The germline V gene has CDR1 PRHDT and CDR2 FYEKMQ (reference sequence). The CDR3 totals 14 residues. This clonotype was sampled from a man in his 60s with acute or convalescent COVID-19. The chain carries TRBV13 and TRBJ1-5; D perhaps matches TRBD1 (5 bases). The specimen was peripheral blood. CDR3: CASSLGGGRQPQHF. The CDR3 DNA sequence: TGTGCCAGCAGCTTAGGCGGGGGTCGACAGCCCCAGCATTTT.